These 24 T cell receptor beta chains originate from one sample sequenced in a study of blood T cell repertoires in COVID-19. Sequenced by immunoSEQ multiplex PCR; TCRdb stores in-frame clones only, minus some. The data show 60,000 to 85,000 clones, with approximately 79% seen just once and 6.3% held by the top ten. Sequenced material: peripheral blood. The receptors come from a woman aged 60-75 years with acute or convalescent COVID-19.

The rearrangement uses TRBV5-1 and TRBJ1-5; a weak D match, TRBD1 (5 bases). Trimming left V 1 base short and J 5 bases short, with 13 bases between. Germline CDR1 and CDR2: SGHRS and YFSETQ. CDR3 length equals 15 residues. The CDR3 DNA follows: TGCGCCAGCAGCTTGTGGTCAGGGCCCGATCAGCCCCAGCATTTT. It specifies CASSLWSGPDQPQHF. Complete variable domain (other parts from reference TRBV5-1 and TRBJ1-5): KAGVTQTPRYLIKTRGQQVTLSCSPISGHRSVSWYQQTPGQGLQFLFEYFSETQRNKGNFPGRFSGRQFSNSRSEMNVSTLELGDSALYLCASSLWSGPDQPQHFGDGTRLSIL.

This clone appeared a single time. J is TRBJ1-2 and V is TRBV6-6; 10 bases match TRBD1. The germline CDR1 and CDR2 sequences are MNHNY and SVGAGI (reference sequence). This CDR3 has 15 amino acids. J lost 7 bases, V lost 5 bases, and 10 bases had no gene match. The CDR3 protein is CASSQTDRGHRGYTF. The CDR3 DNA is TGTGCCAGCAGTCAGACTGACAGGGGGCATCGTGGCTACACCTTC.

The V and J genes are TRBV7-2 and TRBJ2-3; 14 bases agree with TRBD2. After removal of 1 base from V and 5 bases from J, the junction contained 5 bases not matched to a gene. This CDR3 comprises 17 residues. Per the germline V gene, CDR1 is SGHTA and CDR2 is FQGNSA. DNA of the CDR3: TGTGCCAGCAGCTTAGGACTAGCGGGGGGGAGAGGAGATACGCAGTATTTT. Its translation: CASSLGLAGGRGDTQYF.

The chain is built from TRBV5-4 and TRBJ1-5, with a tentative D call TRBD1 (6 bases). Trimming took off 1 base at V and 1 base at J, with 18 bases between the two ends. The CDR3 runs to 18 residues. Germline CDR1 and CDR2: SGHNT and YYREEE (reference sequence). The CDR3 here is CASSLNLGGPGSNQPQHF. The CDR3 nucleotides read TGTGCCAGCAGCTTGAATTTGGGGGGGCCAGGGAGCAATCAGCCCCAGCATTTT.

A single count supports this clone. The chain employs TRBV2 and TRBJ1-2; D unclear. Germline loops: CDR1 SNHLY, CDR2 FYNNEI. CDR3 length equals 12 residues. Between the trimmed V and J ends, which lost 2 bases and 6 bases, there was a span of 7 bases. CDR3 in amino acids: CASSEFFDGYTF. The CDR3 DNA is TGTGCCAGCAGTGAATTCTTCGATGGCTACACCTTC.

The J gene is TRBJ1-2, the V gene TRBV9; the D is unclear. This CDR3 has 12 amino acids. V was pared by 0 bases and J by 5 bases, with 5 bases between. Germline CDR1 reads SGDLS; CDR2 reads YYNGEE. DNA of the CDR3: TGTGCCAGCAGCGTAGACGGGTATGGCTACACCTTC. This sequence encodes CASSVDGYGYTF.

This chain links TRBV7-9 with TRBJ1-2; D is undetermined. Germline lookup yields CDR1 SEHNR and CDR2 FQNEAQ (reference sequence). This CDR3 has 14 residues. The V end lost 3 bases, the J end lost 5 bases, and 13 bases lay between the germline ends. The CDR3 reads CASSFREGRYGYTF. CDR3 coding DNA: TGTGCCAGCAGCTTTCGAGAGGGAAGGTATGGCTACACCTTC.

J is TRBJ2-6 and V is TRBV11-2; D possibly corresponds to TRBD1 (6 bases). Deletions cut 10 bases from V and 2 bases from J, with 9 bases between. Germline CDR1 and CDR2: SGHAT and FQNNGV. This CDR3 comprises 13 residues. CDR3 loop: CATEGAGANVLTF. As DNA, the CDR3 is TGTGCCACCGAGGGGGCTGGGGCCAACGTCCTGACTTTC. Combining the CDR3 with reference TRBV11-2 and TRBJ2-6 gives the whole variable domain EAGVAQSPRYKIIEKRQSVAFWCNPISGHATLYWYQQILGQGPKLLIQFQNNGVVDDSQLPKDRFSAERLKGVDSTLKIQPAKLEDSAVYLCATEGAGANVLTFGAGSRLTVL.

This clone was counted a few times. The chain carries TRBV7-9 and TRBJ2-3; the D gene is possibly TRBD1 (5 bases). Germline values: CDR1 SEHNR, CDR2 FQNEAQ (reference sequence). The length of the CDR3 is 16 residues. The ends were cut back, 3 bases at V and 3 bases at J, with 16 bases in the middle. CDR3 sequence reads: CASSLSPRGLTDTQYF. The CDR3 nucleotides are TGTGCCAGCAGCTTGTCCCCTAGGGGTTTAACAGATACGCAGTATTTT.

V gene TRBV7-8 combines with J gene TRBJ1-5, with TRBD1 as a possible D gene (5 bases). The CDR3 loop spans 14 amino acids. Between the trimmed V and J ends, which lost 1 base and 3 bases, there was a span of 7 bases. Germline V gives CDR1 SGHVS, CDR2 FQNEAQ. CDR3 amino acids: CASSLGQLNQPQHF. The CDR3 nucleotides are TGTGCCAGCAGCTTAGGACAGCTCAATCAGCCCCAGCATTTT.

J is TRBJ1-2 and V is TRBV5-1; D call uncertain. This CDR3 contains 15 residues. Germline CDR1 reads SGHRS; CDR2 reads YFSETQ. Trimming cost V 4 bases and J 4 bases, with 17 bases left between them. The CDR3 spells CASSLEIGGLYGYTF. Written as DNA, the CDR3 is TGCGCCAGCAGCCTGGAAATCGGCGGGCTCTATGGCTACACCTTC.

The table lists this clone with a few counts. V gene TRBV5-4 combines with J gene TRBJ1-2, with D maybe TRBD1 (5 bases). V was pared by 2 bases and J by 1 base, with 6 bases between. The V gene's germline CDR1 is SGHNT and CDR2 YYREEE (reference sequence). The CDR3 has 13 residues. CDR3 sequence (DNA): TGTGCCAGCAGCTTCGACAGTAACTATGGCTACACCTTC. This translates into CASSFDSNYGYTF.

This chain uses TRBV5-5 with TRBJ1-5, with D uncertain. CDR1 and CDR2 (germline): SGHKS, YYEKEE (reference sequence). Trimming cost V 1 base and J 3 bases, with 8 bases left between them. This CDR3 has 14 amino acids. The CDR3, as DNA: TGTGCCAGCAGCTTGTACAGTAACAATCAGCCCCAGCATTTT. Its protein product is CASSLYSNNQPQHF.

This clone was detected a few times. The J gene is TRBJ2-7, the V gene TRBV13, with 9 bases identical to TRBD2. V gave up 5 bases and J gave up 0 bases; unmatched junction bases: 14. This CDR3 has 18 residues. Looked up from germline, CDR1 is PRHDT and CDR2 is FYEKMQ (reference sequence). The CDR3 loop is CASSLRGSGGPNSYEQYF. The DNA of the CDR3 is TGTGCCAGCAGCCTTCGCGGTAGCGGGGGCCCTAACTCCTACGAGCAGTACTTC.

The chain has TRBV5-1 and TRBJ1-4; D gene unclear. CDR1 and CDR2 from the germline V gene are SGHRS and YFSETQ. V shed 0 bases and J shed 0 bases, with 6 bases lying between them. This CDR3 has 15 residues. The CDR3 sequence is CASSLGGSTNEKLFF. As DNA, the CDR3 is TGCGCCAGCAGCTTGGGAGGGTCAACTAATGAAAAACTGTTTTTT.

This clone is deemed medium-sized (0.01 to 0.1%). This rearrangement joins TRBV6-2 or TRBV6-3 to TRBJ2-5; no clear D. V lost 6 bases to trimming and J lost 2 bases, with 19 bases between them. The CDR3 runs 16 residues. Germline loops: CDR1 MNHEY, CDR2 SVGEGT. CDR3 in amino acids: CASSPQPSPVQETQYF. The DNA of the CDR3 is TGTGCCAGCAGCCCTCAACCGAGCCCGGTTCAAGAGACCCAGTACTTC.

V and J are TRBV5-5 and TRBJ2-2, with D maybe TRBD2 (5 bases). The V gene lost 4 bases and the J gene lost 4 bases, with 8 bases spanning the gap. Germline CDR1 SGHKS, CDR2 YYEKEE (reference sequence). The CDR3 contains 13 residues. The chain's CDR3 is CASSLGATGELFF. In nucleotides, the CDR3 is TGTGCCAGCAGCCTGGGAGCCACCGGGGAGCTGTTTTTT.

CDR3 sequence reads: CASSYSTSLGQETQYF. The CDR3 nucleotides are TGTGCCAGCAGTTACTCGACTAGTTTGGGACAAGAGACCCAGTACTTC. J is TRBJ2-5 and V is TRBV6-5, with D tentatively TRBD2 (6 bases). The germline V and J ends were trimmed by 0 bases and 2 bases, with 13 bases remaining between them. Per the germline V gene, CDR1 is MNHEY and CDR2 is SVGAGI. The CDR3 spans 16 residues.

The chain recombines TRBV15 with TRBJ2-7; TRBD1 aligns across 7 bases. CDR1 LNHNV and CDR2 YYDKDF come from the germline V gene (reference sequence). V was pared by 0 bases and J by 4 bases, with 6 bases of the junction left unmatched. The CDR3 runs 15 residues. The CDR3 sequence: CATSRETGDLYEQYF. The CDR3 bases are TGTGCCACCAGCAGAGAAACAGGGGATTTATACGAGCAGTACTTC.

This clone appeared a few times. V usage is TRBV7-3 and J usage is TRBJ2-3, with TRBD2 identical over 10 bases. Germline lookup yields CDR1 SGHTA and CDR2 FQGTGA. J gave up 1 base and V 5 bases, and 3 bases lay outside the gene matches. This CDR3 is built from 15 residues. The CDR3 loop reads CASSAGLAGTDTQYF. Written as DNA, the CDR3 is TGTGCCAGCAGCGCAGGACTAGCGGGCACAGATACGCAGTATTTT.

This clone has more than one count but fewer than ten. The chain carries TRBV4-1 and TRBJ1-2, with 7 bases matching TRBD1. J lost 5 bases, V lost 4 bases, and 4 bases had no gene match. Looked up from germline, CDR1 is MGHRA and CDR2 is YSYEKL. The CDR3 is made up of 13 amino acids. The CDR3 loop is CASSPGQEYGYTF. CDR3 nucleotide sequence: TGCGCCAGCAGCCCAGGACAGGAATATGGCTACACCTTC.

The gene calls are TRBV7-9 and TRBJ1-2; tentatively, D is TRBD1 (6 bases). V was cut by 3 bases and J by 9 bases, with 20 bases left in between. CDR1 and CDR2 (germline): SEHNR, FQNEAQ (reference sequence). The CDR3 is 15 residues long. Here the CDR3 reads CASSFLLRGQRSYTF. CDR3 sequence (DNA): TGTGCCAGCAGCTTCCTTCTACGGGGACAAAGAAGCTACACCTTC.

This chain connects TRBV3-1 (or the pseudogene TRBV3-2) to TRBJ1-2; no reliable D call. CDR3 length equals 14 residues. The V and J ends lost 4 bases and 3 bases respectively, with 12 bases between them. Germline assignment: CDR1 LGHDT and CDR2 YNNKEL (reference sequence). CDR3 sequence reads: CASSLLERDYGYTF. The CDR3, as DNA: TGTGCCAGCAGCCTCCTCGAAAGAGACTATGGCTACACCTTC.

Only one count was recorded for this clone. V gene TRBV5-1 combines with J gene TRBJ2-7; 8 positions match TRBD2. The germline gives CDR1 SGHRS, CDR2 YFSETQ. V dropped 4 bases and J dropped 2; count of bases not matched to a gene: 5. This CDR3 contains 14 residues. The CDR3 reads CASSRGGLAYEQYF. CDR3 in DNA: TGCGCCAGCAGCCGGGGGGGGCTTGCCTACGAGCAGTACTTC.